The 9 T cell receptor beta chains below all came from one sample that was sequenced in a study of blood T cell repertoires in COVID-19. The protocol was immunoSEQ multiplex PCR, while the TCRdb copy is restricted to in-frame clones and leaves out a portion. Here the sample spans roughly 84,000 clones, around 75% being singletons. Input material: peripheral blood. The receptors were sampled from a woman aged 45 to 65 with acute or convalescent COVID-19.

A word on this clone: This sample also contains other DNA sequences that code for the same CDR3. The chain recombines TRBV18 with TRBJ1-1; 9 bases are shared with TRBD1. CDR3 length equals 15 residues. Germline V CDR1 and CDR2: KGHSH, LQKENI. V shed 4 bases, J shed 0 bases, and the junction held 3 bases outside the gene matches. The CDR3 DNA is TGTGCCAGCTCACGACAGGGGGTAGTGAACACTGAAGCTTTCTTT. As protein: CASSRQGVVNTEAFF. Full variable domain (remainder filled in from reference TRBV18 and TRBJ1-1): NAGVMQNPRHLVRRRGQEARLRCSPMKGHSHVYWYRQLPEEGLKFMVYLQKENIIDESGMPKERFSAEFPKEGPSILRIQQVVRGDSAAYFCASSRQGVVNTEAFFGQGTRLTVV.

CDR3 residues: CASSFGQGAGYTF. The CDR3 DNA is TGTGCCAGCAGCTTTGGCCAGGGGGCTGGCTACACCTTC. The genes are TRBV11-1 and TRBJ1-2; 8 bases are a match to TRBD1. The CDR3 spans 13 residues. The J segment lost 7 bases and the V segment lost 3 bases, leaving 4 bases of the junction unmatched. Germline V gene lookup returns CDR1 SGHAT and CDR2 FQDESV (reference sequence).

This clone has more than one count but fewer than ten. The CDR3 region is CASSATSSDTQYF. CDR3 nucleotides: TGTGCCAGCAGCGCAACTAGCTCAGATACGCAGTATTTT. This chain links TRBV7-2 with TRBJ2-3, with a weak D call TRBD2 (6 bases). Germline CDR1 reads SGHTA; CDR2 reads FQGNSA. V was cut by 5 bases and J by 4 bases, with 10 bases left in between. The CDR3 totals 13 residues.

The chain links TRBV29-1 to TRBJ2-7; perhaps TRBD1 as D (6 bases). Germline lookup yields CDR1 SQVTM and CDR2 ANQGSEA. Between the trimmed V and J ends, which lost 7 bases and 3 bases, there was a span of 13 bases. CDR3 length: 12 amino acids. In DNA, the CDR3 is TGCAGCGGACGGACAGATGGCTACGAGCAGTACTTC. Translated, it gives CSGRTDGYEQYF.

The chain's CDR3 is CASSFDSNYGYTF. In nucleotides, the CDR3 is TGTGCCAGCAGTTTCGACTCTAACTATGGCTACACCTTC. The gene calls are TRBV28 and TRBJ1-2; the D is unclear. The CDR3 runs 13 residues. V gave up 3 bases and J gave up 0 bases, with 5 bases separating them. Germline CDR1 MDHEN, CDR2 SYDVKM.

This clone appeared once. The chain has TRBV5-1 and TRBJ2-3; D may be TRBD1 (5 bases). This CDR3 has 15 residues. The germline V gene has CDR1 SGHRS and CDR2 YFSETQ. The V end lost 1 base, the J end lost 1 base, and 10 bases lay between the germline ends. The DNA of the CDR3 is TGCGCCAGCAGCTTGCAGGGTTCGGGCACAGATACGCAGTATTTT. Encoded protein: CASSLQGSGTDTQYF.

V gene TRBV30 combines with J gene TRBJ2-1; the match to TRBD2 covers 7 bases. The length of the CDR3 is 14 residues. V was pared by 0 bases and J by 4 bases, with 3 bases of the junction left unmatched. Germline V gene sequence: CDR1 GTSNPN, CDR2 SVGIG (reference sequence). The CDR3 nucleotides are TGTGCCTGGAGTGTGAGCGGGGCTTACAATGAGCAGTTCTTC. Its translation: CAWSVSGAYNEQFF.

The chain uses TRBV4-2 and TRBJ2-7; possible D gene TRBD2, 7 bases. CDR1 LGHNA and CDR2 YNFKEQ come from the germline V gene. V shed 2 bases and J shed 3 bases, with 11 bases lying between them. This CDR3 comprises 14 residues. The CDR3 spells CASSQRGGHYEQYF. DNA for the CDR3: TGTGCCAGCAGCCAAAGGGGGGGCCACTACGAGCAGTACTTC.

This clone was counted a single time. CDR3 in DNA: TGTGCCAGCCTTGAGGGTGGAGCCGTAAATTCACCCCTCCACTTT. It codes for CASLEGGAVNSPLHF. The J gene is TRBJ1-6, the V gene TRBV19; D not certain. Trimming left V 9 bases short and J 7 bases short, with 19 bases between. The CDR3 runs 15 residues. The germline V gene encodes CDR1 LNHDA and CDR2 SQIVND (reference sequence).